The T cell receptor (beta chain) described here comes from a study of CD8 T cell repertoires and HIV-1 epitope variants. Study information: Control wells had CMV/EBV/flu peptides, negative Ebola AY9, or no peptide.

Study results and caveats: Of 8 or 9 antigen-specific beta clonotypes, six appeared to cross-react with escape variants. The TAALDMSHF plasma variant had no responses, unlike KF9 (roughly five clonotypes) and HW9 (one).

Sequencing of TCR beta CDR3 used immunoSEQ survey depth. Profiled with immunoSEQ multiplex PCR; TCRdb holds only in-frame clones, not every one. The data contain 4,500 to 5,500 clones, approximately 70% of them singletons. Of note for this clone: Its antigen is still unknown.

The source of this sequence is a male donor with HIV. Specimen: cultured CD8+ T cells derived from PBMCs.

The CDR3 protein is CASSSAGIDQETQYF. The DNA of the CDR3 is TGTGCCAGCAGCTCCGCCGGGATAGATCAAGAGACCCAGTACTTC. The chain recombines TRBV5-5 with TRBJ2-5; D might be TRBD2 (5 bases). V was trimmed by 3 bases and J by 2 bases, leaving 14 bases between them. Germline V CDR1 and CDR2: SGHKS, YYEKEE (reference sequence). The CDR3 has 15 amino acids.